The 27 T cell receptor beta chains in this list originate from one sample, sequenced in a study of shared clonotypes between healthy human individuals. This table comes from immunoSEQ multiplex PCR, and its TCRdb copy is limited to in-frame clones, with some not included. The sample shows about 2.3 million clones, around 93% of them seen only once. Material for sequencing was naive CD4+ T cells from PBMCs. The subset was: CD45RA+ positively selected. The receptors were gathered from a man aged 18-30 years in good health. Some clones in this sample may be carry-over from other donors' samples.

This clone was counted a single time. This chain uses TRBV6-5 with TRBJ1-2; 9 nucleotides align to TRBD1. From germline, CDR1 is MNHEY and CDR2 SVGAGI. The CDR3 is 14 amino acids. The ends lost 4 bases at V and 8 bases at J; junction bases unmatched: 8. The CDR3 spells CASSLRGTGFGYTF. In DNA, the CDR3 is TGTGCCAGCAGTTTGCGCGGGACAGGGTTCGGCTACACCTTC.

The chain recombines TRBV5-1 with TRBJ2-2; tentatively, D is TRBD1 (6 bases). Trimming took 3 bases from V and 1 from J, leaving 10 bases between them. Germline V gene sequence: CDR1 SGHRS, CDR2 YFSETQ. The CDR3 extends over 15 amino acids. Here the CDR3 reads CASSSGQWNTGELFF. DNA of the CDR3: TGCGCCAGCAGCTCCGGACAGTGGAACACCGGGGAGCTGTTTTTT. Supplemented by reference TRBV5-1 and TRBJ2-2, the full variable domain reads KAGVTQTPRYLIKTRGQQVTLSCSPISGHRSVSWYQQTPGQGLQFLFEYFSETQRNKGNFPGRFSGRQFSNSRSEMNVSTLELGDSALYLCASSSGQWNTGELFFGEGSRLTVL.

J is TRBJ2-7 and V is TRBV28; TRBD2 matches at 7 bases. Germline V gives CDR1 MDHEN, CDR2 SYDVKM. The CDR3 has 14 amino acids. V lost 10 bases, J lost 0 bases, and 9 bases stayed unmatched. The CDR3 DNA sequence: TGTGCCACAACGCGGGAGCTGTTCTCCTACGAGCAGTACTTC. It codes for CATTRELFSYEQYF.

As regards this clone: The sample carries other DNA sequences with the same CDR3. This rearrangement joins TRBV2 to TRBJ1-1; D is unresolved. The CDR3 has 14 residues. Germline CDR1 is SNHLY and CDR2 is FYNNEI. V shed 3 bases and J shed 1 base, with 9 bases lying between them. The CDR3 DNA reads TGTGCCAGCAGTGAGGGAGGTGCGAACACTGAAGCTTTCTTT. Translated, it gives CASSEGGANTEAFF. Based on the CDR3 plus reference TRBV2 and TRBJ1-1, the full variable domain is EPEVTQTPSHQVTQMGQEVILRCVPISNHLYFYWYRQILGQKVEFLVSFYNNEISEKSEIFDDQFSVERPDGSNFTLKIRSTKLEDSAMYFCASSEGGANTEAFFGQGTRLTVV.

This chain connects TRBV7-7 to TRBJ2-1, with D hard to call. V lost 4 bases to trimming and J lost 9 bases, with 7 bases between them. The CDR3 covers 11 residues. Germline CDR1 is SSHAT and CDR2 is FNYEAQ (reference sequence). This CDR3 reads CASSSGIEQFF. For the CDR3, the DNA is TGTGCCAGCAGCTCGGGTATTGAGCAGTTCTTC. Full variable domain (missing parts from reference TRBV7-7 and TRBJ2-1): GAGVSQSPRYKVTKRGQDVTLRCDPISSHATLYWYQQALGQGPEFLTYFNYEAQPDKSGLPSDRFSAERPEGSISTLTIQRTEQRDSAMYRCASSSGIEQFFGPGTRLTVL.

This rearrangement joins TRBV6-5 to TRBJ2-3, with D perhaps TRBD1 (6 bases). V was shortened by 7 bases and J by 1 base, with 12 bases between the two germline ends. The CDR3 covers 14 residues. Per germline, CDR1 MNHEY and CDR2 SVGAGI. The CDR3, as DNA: TGTGCCAGCATGTTAGGGGGTCGCACAGATACGCAGTATTTT. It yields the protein CASMLGGRTDTQYF.

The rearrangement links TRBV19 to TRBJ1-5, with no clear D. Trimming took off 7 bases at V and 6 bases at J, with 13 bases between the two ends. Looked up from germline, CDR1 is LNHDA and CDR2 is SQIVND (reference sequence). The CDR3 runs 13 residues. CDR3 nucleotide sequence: TGTGCCAGTACCGAATTAGTTGGTCAGCCCCAGCATTTT. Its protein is CASTELVGQPQHF.

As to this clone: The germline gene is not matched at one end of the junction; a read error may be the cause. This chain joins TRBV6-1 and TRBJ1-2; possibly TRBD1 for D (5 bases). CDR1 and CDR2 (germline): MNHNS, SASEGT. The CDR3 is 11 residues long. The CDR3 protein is CASSPRQGVLF. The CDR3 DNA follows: TGTGCCAGCAGTCCCCGACAAGGGGTTCTTTTC.

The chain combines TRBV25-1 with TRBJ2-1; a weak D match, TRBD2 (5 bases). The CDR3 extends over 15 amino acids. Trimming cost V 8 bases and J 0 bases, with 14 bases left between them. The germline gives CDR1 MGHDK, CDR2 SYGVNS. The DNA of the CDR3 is TGTGCCAGCCAGCTACCGGGGAGCTCCTACAATGAGCAGTTCTTC. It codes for CASQLPGSSYNEQFF.

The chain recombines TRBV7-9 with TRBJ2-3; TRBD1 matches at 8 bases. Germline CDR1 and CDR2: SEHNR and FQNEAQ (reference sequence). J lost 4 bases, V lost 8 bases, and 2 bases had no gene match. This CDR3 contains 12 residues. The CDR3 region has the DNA TGTGCCAGCGGACAGGGAGCAGATACGCAGTATTTT. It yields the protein CASGQGADTQYF.

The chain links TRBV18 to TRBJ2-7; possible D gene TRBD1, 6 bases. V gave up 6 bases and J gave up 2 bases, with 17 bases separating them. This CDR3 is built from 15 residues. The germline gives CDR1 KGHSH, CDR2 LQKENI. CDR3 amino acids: CASSPLGGATYEQYF. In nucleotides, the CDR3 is TGTGCCAGCTCCCCCCTAGGGGGAGCGACCTACGAGCAGTACTTC.

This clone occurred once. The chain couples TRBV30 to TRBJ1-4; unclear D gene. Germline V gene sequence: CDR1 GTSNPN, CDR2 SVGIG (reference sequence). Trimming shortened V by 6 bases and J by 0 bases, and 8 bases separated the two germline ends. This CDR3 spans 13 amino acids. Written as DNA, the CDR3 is TGTGCCTGCCACAGCGCAACTAATGAAAAACTGTTTTTT. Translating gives CACHSATNEKLFF.

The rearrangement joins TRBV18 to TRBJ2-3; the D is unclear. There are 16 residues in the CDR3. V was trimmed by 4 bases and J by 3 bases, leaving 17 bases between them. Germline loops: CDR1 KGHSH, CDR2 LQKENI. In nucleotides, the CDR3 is TGTGCCAGCTCACTCCAGCCTGGGGTAGAAACAGATACGCAGTATTTT. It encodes CASSLQPGVETDTQYF.

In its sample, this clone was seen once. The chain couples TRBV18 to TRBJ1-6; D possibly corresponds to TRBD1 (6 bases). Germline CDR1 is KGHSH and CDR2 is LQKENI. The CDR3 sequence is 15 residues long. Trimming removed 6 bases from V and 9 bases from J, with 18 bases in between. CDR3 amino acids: CASSPNRVDISPLHF. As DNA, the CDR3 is TGTGCCAGCTCTCCGAACAGGGTAGACATTTCACCCCTCCACTTT.

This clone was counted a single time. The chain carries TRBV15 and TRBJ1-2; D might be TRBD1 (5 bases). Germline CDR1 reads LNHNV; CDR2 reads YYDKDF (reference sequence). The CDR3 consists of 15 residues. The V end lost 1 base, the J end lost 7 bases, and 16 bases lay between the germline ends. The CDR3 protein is CATSRVPTGTAGYTF. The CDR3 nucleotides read TGTGCCACCAGCAGAGTCCCGACCGGGACGGCTGGCTACACCTTC.

CDR3: CASRAGTPGHEQYF. The CDR3 nucleotides are TGTGCCAGCAGGGCTGGGACGCCGGGCCACGAGCAGTACTTC. The J gene is TRBJ2-7, the V gene TRBV6-5; the D gene could be TRBD1 or TRBD2 (5 bases each). Germline lookup yields CDR1 MNHEY and CDR2 SVGAGI. V lost 6 bases and J lost 5, with 17 bases in between. This CDR3 region has 14 residues.

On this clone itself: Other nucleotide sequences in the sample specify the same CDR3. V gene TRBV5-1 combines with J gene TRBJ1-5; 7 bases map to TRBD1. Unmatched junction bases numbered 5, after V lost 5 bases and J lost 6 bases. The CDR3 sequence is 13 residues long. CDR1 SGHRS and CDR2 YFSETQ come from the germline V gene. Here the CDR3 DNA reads TGCGCCAGCAGTACAGGGGCGGGTCAGCCCCAGCATTTT. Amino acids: CASSTGAGQPQHF. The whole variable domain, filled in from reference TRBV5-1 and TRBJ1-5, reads KAGVTQTPRYLIKTRGQQVTLSCSPISGHRSVSWYQQTPGQGLQFLFEYFSETQRNKGNFPGRFSGRQFSNSRSEMNVSTLELGDSALYLCASSTGAGQPQHFGDGTRLSIL.

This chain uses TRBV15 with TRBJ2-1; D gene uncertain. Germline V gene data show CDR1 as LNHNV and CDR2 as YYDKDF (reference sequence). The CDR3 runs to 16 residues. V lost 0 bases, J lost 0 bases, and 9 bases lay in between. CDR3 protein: CATSRETEYSYNEQFF. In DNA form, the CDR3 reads TGTGCCACCAGCAGAGAGACGGAATACTCCTACAATGAGCAGTTCTTC. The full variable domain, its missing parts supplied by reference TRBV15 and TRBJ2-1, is DAMVIQNPRYQVTQFGKPVTLSCSQTLNHNVMYWYQQKSSQAPKLLFHYYDKDFNNEADTPDNFQSRRPNTSFCFLDIRSPGLGDTAMYLCATSRETEYSYNEQFFGPGTRLTVL.

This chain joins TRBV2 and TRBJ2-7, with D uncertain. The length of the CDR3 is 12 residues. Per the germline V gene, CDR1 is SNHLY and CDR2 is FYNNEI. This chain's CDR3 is CVSHGGLYEQYF. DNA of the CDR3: TGTGTTTCCCACGGCGGTCTTTACGAGCAGTACTTC.

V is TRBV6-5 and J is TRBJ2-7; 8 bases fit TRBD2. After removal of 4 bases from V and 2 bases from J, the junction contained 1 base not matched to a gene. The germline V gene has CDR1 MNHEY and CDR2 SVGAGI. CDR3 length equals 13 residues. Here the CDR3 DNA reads TGTGCCAGCAGTTCGCGGGAGGCCTACGAGCAGTACTTC. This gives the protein CASSSREAYEQYF.

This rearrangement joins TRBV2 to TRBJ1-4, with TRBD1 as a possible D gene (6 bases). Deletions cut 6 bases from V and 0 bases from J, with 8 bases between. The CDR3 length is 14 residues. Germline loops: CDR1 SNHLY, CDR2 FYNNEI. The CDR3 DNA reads TGTGCCAGCAGAGGGGGTACAACTAATGAAAAACTGTTTTTT. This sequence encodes CASRGGTTNEKLFF.

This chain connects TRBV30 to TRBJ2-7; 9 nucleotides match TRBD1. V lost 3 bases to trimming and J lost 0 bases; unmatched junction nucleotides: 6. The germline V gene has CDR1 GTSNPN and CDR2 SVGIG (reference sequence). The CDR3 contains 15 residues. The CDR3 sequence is CAWSLGDRVSYEQYF. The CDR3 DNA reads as TGTGCCTGGAGCTTAGGGGACAGGGTCTCCTACGAGCAGTACTTC. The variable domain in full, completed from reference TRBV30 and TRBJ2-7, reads SQTIHQWPATLVQPVGSPLSLECTVEGTSNPNLYWYRQAAGRGLQLLFYSVGIGQISSEVPQNLSASRPQDRQFILSSKKLLLSDSGFYLCAWSLGDRVSYEQYFGPGTRLTVT.

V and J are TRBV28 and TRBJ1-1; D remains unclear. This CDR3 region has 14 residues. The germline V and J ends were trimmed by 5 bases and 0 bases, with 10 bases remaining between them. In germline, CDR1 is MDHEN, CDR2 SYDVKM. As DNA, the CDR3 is TGTGCCAGCAGTGAGGGAATGGTGAACACTGAAGCTTTCTTT. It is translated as CASSEGMVNTEAFF. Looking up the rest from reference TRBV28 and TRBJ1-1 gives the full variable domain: DVKVTQSSRYLVKRTGEKVFLECVQDMDHENMFWYRQDPGLGLRLIYFSYDVKMKEKGDIPEGYSVSREKKERFSLILESASTNQTSMYLCASSEGMVNTEAFFGQGTRLTVV.

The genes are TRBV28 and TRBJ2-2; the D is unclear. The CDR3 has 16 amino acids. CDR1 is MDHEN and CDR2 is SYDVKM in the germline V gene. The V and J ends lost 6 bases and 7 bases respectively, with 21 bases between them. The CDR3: CASSSDRTPGSGELFF. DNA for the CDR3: TGTGCCAGCAGCTCCGACCGGACGCCCGGTAGCGGGGAGCTGTTTTTT.

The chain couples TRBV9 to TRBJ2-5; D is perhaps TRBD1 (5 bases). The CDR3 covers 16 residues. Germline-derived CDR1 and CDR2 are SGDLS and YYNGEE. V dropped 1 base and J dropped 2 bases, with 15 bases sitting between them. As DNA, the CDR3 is TGTGCCAGCAGCGTAAGGGGTCTACCCACACAAGAGACCCAGTACTTC. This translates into CASSVRGLPTQETQYF.

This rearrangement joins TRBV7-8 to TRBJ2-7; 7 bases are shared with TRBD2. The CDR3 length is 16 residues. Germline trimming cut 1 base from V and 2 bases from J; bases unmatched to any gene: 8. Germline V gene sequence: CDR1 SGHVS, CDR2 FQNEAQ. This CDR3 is CASSLVVGGDPYEQYF. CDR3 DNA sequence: TGTGCCAGCAGCTTAGTAGTGGGAGGGGATCCCTACGAGCAGTACTTC.

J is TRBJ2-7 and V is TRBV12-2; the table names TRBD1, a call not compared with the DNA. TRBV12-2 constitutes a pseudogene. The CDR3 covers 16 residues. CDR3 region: CASRAYQGSIAYEQYF. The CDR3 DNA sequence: TGTGCAAGTCGCGCCTACCAGGGGAGTATCGCCTACGAGCAGTACTTC.